A single sample is the source of the 8 T cell receptor beta chains below, sequenced in a study of blood T cell repertoires in COVID-19 (TCRdb year 2020). The library was prepared using the immunoSEQ multiplex PCR assay. TCRdb retrieved this table from immuneACCESS and kept in-frame rearrangements only. Not all clones are present; in checked studies, unresolved V genes account for under half, and no reason is known for the remainder. Counted in this sample were approximately 190,000 clones; around 83% of them appeared once. The top ten clonotypes cover around 6.1% of the sample. The sample consisted of peripheral blood. These receptors originate from a woman in her thirties or forties with acute or convalescent COVID-19.

The J gene is TRBJ2-2, the V gene TRBV3-1 (or the pseudogene TRBV3-2); possibly TRBD2 for D (5 bases). The germline V gene has CDR1 LGHDT and CDR2 YNNKEL (reference sequence). Trimming took 4 bases from V and 13 from J, leaving 19 bases between them. This CDR3 region has 14 residues. In DNA, the CDR3 is TGTGCCAGCAGCCTACTTGCCGGGGAAGGCGTGCTGTTTTTT. It specifies CASSLLAGEGVLFF.

The genes are TRBV9 and TRBJ2-3; D possibly corresponds to TRBD1 (6 bases). This CDR3 has 16 residues. The germline CDR1 and CDR2 sequences are SGDLS and YYNGEE. V shed 4 bases and J shed 6 bases, with 21 bases lying between them. CDR3 amino acids: CASSPDPFSGDDTQYF. As DNA, the CDR3 is TGTGCCAGCAGCCCAGACCCTTTCTCAGGGGATGATACGCAGTATTTT.

The chain couples TRBV28 to TRBJ1-5; D is perhaps TRBD1 (5 bases). Germline assignment: CDR1 MDHEN and CDR2 SYDVKM. The CDR3 has 14 residues. V lost 7 bases to trimming and J lost 2 bases, with 12 bases between them. In DNA form, the CDR3 reads TGTGCCAGCATCGGGGGTTGGCGCAATCAGCCCCAGCATTTT. This codes for CASIGGWRNQPQHF.

This clone showed up just a few times. The gene calls are TRBV7-9 and TRBJ1-2; 7 nucleotides align to TRBD1. J gave up 2 bases and V 4 bases, and 16 bases lay outside the gene matches. The germline CDR1 and CDR2 sequences are SEHNR and FQNEAQ (reference sequence). This CDR3 has 18 amino acids. The CDR3 loop is CASSSTRSDRQGNYGYTF. The CDR3 bases are TGTGCCAGCAGCTCCACACGATCCGATCGACAGGGAAACTATGGCTACACCTTC.

The chain couples TRBV7-3 to TRBJ1-2; TRBD1 is a possible D gene (6 bases). Germline V gene data show CDR1 as SGHTA and CDR2 as FQGTGA. The CDR3 loop spans 13 amino acids. V was trimmed by 4 bases and J by 4 bases, leaving 10 bases between them. DNA of the CDR3: TGTGCCAGCAGCTCGCAGGGGAGCTATGGCTACACCTTC. Translated, it gives CASSSQGSYGYTF.

This rearrangement joins TRBV11-2 to TRBJ2-5; perhaps TRBD1 as D (5 bases). Trimming cost V 4 bases and J 2 bases, with 17 bases left between them. The CDR3 consists of 16 residues. CDR1 and CDR2 (germline): SGHAT, FQNNGV. The CDR3 DNA reads TGTGCCAGCAGCTATCTGTTGGGGCTCCTACAAGAGACCCAGTACTTC. Translated: CASSYLLGLLQETQYF.

The genes are TRBV5-1 and TRBJ1-4; 9 bases are shared with TRBD1. Germline V gives CDR1 SGHRS, CDR2 YFSETQ. The CDR3 extends over 16 amino acids. J gave up 3 bases and V 0 bases, and 3 bases lay outside the gene matches. The CDR3 spells CASSLVGTGSNEKLFF. The CDR3 DNA follows: TGCGCCAGCAGCTTGGTCGGGACAGGGTCTAATGAAAAACTGTTTTTT.

The chain combines TRBV3-1 (or the pseudogene TRBV3-2) with TRBJ2-4, with a possible D match to TRBD1 (5 bases). From germline, CDR1 is LGHDT and CDR2 YNNKEL (reference sequence). There are 12 residues in the CDR3. Trimming cost V 5 bases and J 7 bases, with 9 bases left between them. The CDR3 bases are TGTGCCAGCAGCATTCAGGGTAACATTCAGTACTTC. Its protein is CASSIQGNIQYF.